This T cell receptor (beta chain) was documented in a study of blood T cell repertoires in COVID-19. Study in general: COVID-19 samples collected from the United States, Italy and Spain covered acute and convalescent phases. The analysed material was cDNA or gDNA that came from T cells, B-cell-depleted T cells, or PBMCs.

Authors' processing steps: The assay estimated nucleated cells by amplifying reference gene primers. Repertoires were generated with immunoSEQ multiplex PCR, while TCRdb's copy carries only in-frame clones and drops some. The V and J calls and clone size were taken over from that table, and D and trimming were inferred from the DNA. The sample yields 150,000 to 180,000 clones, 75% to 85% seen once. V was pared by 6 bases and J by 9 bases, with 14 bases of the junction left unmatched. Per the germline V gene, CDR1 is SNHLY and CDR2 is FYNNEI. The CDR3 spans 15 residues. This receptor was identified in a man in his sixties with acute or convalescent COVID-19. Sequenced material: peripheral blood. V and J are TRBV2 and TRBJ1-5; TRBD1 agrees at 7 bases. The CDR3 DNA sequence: TGTGCCAGCAGCGGGCAAGGGGGCGCTTATCCGCCCCAGCATTTT. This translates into CASSGQGGAYPPQHF.